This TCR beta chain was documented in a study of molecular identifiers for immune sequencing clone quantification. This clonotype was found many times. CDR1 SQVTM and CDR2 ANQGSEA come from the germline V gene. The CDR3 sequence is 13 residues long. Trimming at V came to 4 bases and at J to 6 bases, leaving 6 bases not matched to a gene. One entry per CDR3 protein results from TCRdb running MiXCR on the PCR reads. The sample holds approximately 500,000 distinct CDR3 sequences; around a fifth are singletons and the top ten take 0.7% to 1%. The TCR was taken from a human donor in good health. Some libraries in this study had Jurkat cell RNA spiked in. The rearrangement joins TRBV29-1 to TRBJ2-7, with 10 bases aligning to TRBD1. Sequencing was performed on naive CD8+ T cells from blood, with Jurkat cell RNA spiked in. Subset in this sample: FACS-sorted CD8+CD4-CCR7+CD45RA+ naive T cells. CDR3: CSVAGTGDREQYF. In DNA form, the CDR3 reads TGCAGCGTTGCCGGGACAGGGGATCGCGAGCAGTACTTC.